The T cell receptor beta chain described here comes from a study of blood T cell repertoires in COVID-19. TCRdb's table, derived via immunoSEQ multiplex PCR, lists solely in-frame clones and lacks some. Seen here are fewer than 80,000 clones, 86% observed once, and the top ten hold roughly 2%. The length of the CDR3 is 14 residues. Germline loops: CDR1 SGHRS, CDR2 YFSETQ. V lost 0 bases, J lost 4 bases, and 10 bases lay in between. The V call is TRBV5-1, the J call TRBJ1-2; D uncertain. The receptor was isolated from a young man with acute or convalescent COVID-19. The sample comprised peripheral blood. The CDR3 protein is CASSLGQSIYGYTF. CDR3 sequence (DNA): TGCGCCAGCAGCTTGGGGCAGTCAATCTATGGCTACACCTTC.